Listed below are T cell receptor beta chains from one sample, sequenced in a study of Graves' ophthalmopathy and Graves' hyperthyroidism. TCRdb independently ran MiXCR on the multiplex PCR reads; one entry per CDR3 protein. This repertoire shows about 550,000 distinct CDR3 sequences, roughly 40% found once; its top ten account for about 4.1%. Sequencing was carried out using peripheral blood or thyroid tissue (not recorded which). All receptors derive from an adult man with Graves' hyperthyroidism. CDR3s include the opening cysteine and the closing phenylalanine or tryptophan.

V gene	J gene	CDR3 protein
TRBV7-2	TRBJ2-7	CASSLAWGRDEQYF
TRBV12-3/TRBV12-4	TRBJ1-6	CASREGSPPLHF
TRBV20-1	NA	CSAPGTGGYNEQFF
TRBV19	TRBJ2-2	CAITLGQGNTGELFF
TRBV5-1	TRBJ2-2	CASSSDILRELFF
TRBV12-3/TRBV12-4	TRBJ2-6	CASRNRTGGSGANVLTF
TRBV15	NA	CATSRAGTGSNEQFF
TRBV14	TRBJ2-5	CASSAGKETQYF
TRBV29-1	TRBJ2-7	CSTSWVGYEQYF
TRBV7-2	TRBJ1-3	CASSANSGNTIYF
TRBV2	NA	CASSEQQGGETQYF
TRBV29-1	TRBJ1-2	CSPDGPANYGYTF
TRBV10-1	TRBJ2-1	CASSRADGLAGVGEQFF
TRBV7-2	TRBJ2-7	CASRRLAGSYNEQYF
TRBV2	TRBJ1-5	CVSSELYSNQPQHF
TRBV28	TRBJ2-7	CASSLGPLQYF
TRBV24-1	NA	CATSDQTGDYNEQFF
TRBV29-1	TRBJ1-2	CSVAPRGGRYGYTF
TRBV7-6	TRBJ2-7	CASSLVEGSGRTGEQYF
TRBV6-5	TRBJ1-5	CASSYAGERQPQHF
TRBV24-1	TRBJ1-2	CATSDLQGTGERYGYTF
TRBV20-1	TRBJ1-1	CSGAEDTEAFF
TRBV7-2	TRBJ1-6	CASSLEAGGGVSPLHF
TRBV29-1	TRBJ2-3	CSVGGSSGSWYTQYF
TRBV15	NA	CATSRVGVNEQFF
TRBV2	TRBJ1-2	CTSRSTGWGYTF
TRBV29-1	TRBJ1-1	CSGQGGAGEAFF
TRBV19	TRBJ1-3	CASSVWRSSGNTIYF
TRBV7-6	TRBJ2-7	CASSLSPGTIYEQYF
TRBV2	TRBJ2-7	CASSSGRSISYEQYF
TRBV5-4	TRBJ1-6	CASSLLGRDYNSPLHF
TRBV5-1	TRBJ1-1	CASSLAGRRNTEAFF
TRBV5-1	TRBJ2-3	CASSWGGSPTDTQYF
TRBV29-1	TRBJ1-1	CSVDRTGNTEAFF
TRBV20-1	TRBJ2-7	CSYRGTGGHEQYF
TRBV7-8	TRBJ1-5	CASSLGSTSQPQHF
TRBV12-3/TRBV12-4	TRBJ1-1	CASSPGLHTEAFF